This T cell receptor (beta chain) was recovered during a study of response to subunit inactivated influenza vaccine. Notes on the study in general: The authors suggested that few new T cells are recruited per seasonal influenza vaccination.

This clonotype was counted at least ten times. Its antigen is not known. MiXCR, run by TCRdb on the RT-PCR reads, gives a single entry per CDR3 protein. Of 590,000 or so distinct CDR3 sequences listed, about 14% are singletons. The CDR3 length is 14 residues. The V and J ends lost 2 bases and 10 bases respectively, with 12 bases between them. CDR1 is SGHDN, CDR2 FVKESK, per germline. This chain joins TRBV14 and TRBJ1-6; the D gene is possibly TRBD1 (5 bases). This sample comprised PBMCs from blood, obtained roughly 2 weeks before vaccination. This receptor was identified in a man in his fifties who received an inactivated influenza vaccine. CDR3 loop: CASSQQGINSPLHF. CDR3 sequence (DNA): TGTGCCAGCAGCCAACAGGGTATTAACTCACCCCTCCACTTT.